Sequencing of this T cell receptor (beta chain) was carried out in a study of identical twins. The CDR3 covers 11 residues. V shed 6 bases and J shed 7 bases, with 12 bases lying between them. Germline values: CDR1 DFQATT, CDR2 SNEGSKA (reference sequence). TCRdb independently ran MiXCR on the 5' RACE reads; one entry per CDR3 protein. The sample has just over 500,000 distinct CDR3 sequences, 22% seen once. Another study also made use of these data, one on T cells expressing NK-cell markers.

This TCR came from a woman aged 18 to 35 in good health. The sequenced material came from CD4+ T cells sorted from blood. The chain links TRBV20-1 to TRBJ1-1; D unresolved. This CDR3 is CSAQDYVEAFF. The DNA of the CDR3 is TGCAGTGCCCAAGACTATGTTGAAGCTTTCTTT.